This TCR beta chain is drawn from a study of shared clonotypes between healthy human individuals. Source study methods: In the immunoSEQ data, sequences were junction-only and lacked quality scores, so filtering differed. Clones were read by immunoSEQ multiplex PCR, and TCRdb kept only the in-frame ones, dropping some. That table gives V, J and clone size, and the DNA gave D and trimming. The table has around 1.1 million clones, approximately 80% seen once. The CDR3 loop spans 15 amino acids. Trimming took 4 bases from V and 7 from J; bases not matched to a gene: 7. Germline CDR1 and CDR2: SGHRS and YFSETQ. This clone came up a few times. Its specificity is not known. There were only Caucasian adults among the donors, and all lived in Nashville, Tennessee. Study-wide results and caveats: Shared clonotypes: about 5.3% naive CD4, under 4% naive CD8, about 2.5% memory CD4, 0.4% memory CD8.

Sequencing was performed on memory CD4+ T cells from PBMCs. Regarding subset: CD45RA-negative fraction. This clonotype originated in a young man in good health. Some clones in this sample may be carry-over from other donors' samples. The rearrangement joins TRBV5-1 to TRBJ2-2; 10 nucleotides agree with TRBD2. The CDR3 sequence: CASSTGTSVGGELFF. CDR3 coding DNA: TGCGCCAGCAGCACCGGGACTAGCGTTGGCGGGGAGCTGTTTTTT.